In its sample, the clone carrying this T cell receptor beta chain was seen a few times. TCRdb analysed the RT-PCR reads with MiXCR anew, one entry per CDR3 protein. This table holds about 680,000 distinct CDR3 sequences, 11% to 15% found once. Germline CDR1 and CDR2: LGHDT and YNNKEL (reference sequence). Unmatched junction bases numbered 5, after V lost 3 bases and J lost 7 bases. The CDR3 is 15 residues long. This TCR was sampled from a female donor in good health, serving as a healthy control. The sequencing sample was made of memory CD4+ T cells from blood. The rearrangement uses TRBV3-1 and TRBJ1-5; 11 bases are shared with TRBD1. CDR3 sequence: CASSQAGQGEQPQHF. In DNA, the CDR3 is TGTGCCAGCAGCCAGGCGGGACAGGGGGAACAGCCCCAGCATTTT.